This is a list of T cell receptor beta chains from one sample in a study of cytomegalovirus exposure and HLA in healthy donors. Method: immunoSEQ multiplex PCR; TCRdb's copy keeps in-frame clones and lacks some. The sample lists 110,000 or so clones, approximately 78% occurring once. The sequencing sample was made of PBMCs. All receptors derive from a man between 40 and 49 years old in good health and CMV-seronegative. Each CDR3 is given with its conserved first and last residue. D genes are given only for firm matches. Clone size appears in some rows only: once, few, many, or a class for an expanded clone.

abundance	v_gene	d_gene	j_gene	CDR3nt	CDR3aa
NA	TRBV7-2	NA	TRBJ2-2	TGTGCCAGCAGCCTGAACGGACAGCCCGGGGAGCTGTTTTTT	CASSLNGQPGELFF
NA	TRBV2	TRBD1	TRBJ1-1	TGTGCCAGCAGTGGGGACAGGGGTGAAGCTTTCTTT	CASSGDRGEAFF
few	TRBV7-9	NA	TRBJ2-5	TGTGCCAGCAGCTTTTCCGGGAAGGAAGCGACCCAGTACTTC	CASSFSGKEATQYF
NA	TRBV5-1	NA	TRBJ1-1	TGCGCCAGCAGCTTTTTTTCAGTGAACACTGAAGCTTTCTTT	CASSFFSVNTEAFF
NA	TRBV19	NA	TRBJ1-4	TGTGCCAGCACGCGGAGGGCATCGGCTAATGAAAAACTGTTTTTT	CASTRRASANEKLFF
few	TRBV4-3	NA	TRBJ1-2	TGCGCCAGCAGCCAAGTCCGGGACACCGCTTGGGGCTACACCTTC	CASSQVRDTAWGYTF
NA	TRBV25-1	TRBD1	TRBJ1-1	TGTGCCAGCAGTGGCGCGACAGGGTCGGGTGGCACTGAAGCTTTCTTT	CASSGATGSGGTEAFF
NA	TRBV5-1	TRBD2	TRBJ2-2	TGCGCCAGCAGCTTGGACGTTGGACTAGCGGCCGGGGAGCTGTTTTTT	CASSLDVGLAAGELFF
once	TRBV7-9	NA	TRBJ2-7	TGTTCCAGCAGCTGGTCAGGGGATGCGGGCTACGAGCAGTACTTC	CSSSWSGDAGYEQYF
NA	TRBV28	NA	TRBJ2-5	TGTGCCAGCAGCCCTTCGGGCAGGGCCCAGTACTTC	CASSPSGRAQYF